Listed here is a single T cell receptor beta chain. The antigen is undetermined. Reverse transcription of roughly 0.5 to 1 ug RNA was carried out with random hexamers. A single record per CDR3 protein comes from TCRdb applying MiXCR to the immunoSEQ multiplex PCR reads. This table has tens of thousands of distinct CDR3 sequences, 85% to 95% appearing once. The source of the sample is a study of CD8 T cells in Susac syndrome. Across the study: There were roughly six sequenced Susac syndrome patients with active disease and 8 or 9 in remission.

Study findings and constraints: The authors acknowledged that the study's TCR sequencing and HLA analysis involved relatively few individuals.

Sequenced sample: CD4+ T cells from PBMCs. This receptor was obtained from a human donor with Susac syndrome.

CDR3 region: CASSTLGVKHF. CDR3 DNA: TGTGCCAGCAGTACCTTGGGGGTCAAGCATTTT. This rearrangement joins TRBV28 to TRBJ1-5; D perhaps matches TRBD1 (5 bases). The CDR3 is 11 amino acids. The germline V gene has CDR1 MDHEN and CDR2 SYDVKM. The germline V and J ends were trimmed by 5 bases and 14 bases, with 13 bases remaining between them.